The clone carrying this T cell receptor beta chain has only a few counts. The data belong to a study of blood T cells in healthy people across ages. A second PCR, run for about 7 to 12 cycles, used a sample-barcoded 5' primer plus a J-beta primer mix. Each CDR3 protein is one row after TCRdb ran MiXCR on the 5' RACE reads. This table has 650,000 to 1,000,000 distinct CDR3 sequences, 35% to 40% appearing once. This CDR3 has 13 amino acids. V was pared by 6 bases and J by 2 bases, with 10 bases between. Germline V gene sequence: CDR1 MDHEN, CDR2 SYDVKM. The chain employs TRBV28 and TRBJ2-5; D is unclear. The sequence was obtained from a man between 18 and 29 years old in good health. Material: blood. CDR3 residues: CASRPRTQETQYF. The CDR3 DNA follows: TGTGCCAGCAGGCCAAGGACGCAAGAGACCCAGTACTTC.